Below are 23 T cell receptor beta chains sequenced from a single sample in a study of metastatic and nonmetastatic thyroid tumors. The entire patient cohort was treatment-naive prior to thyroid surgery. TCRdb re-processed the PCR reads through MiXCR. Of around 5,000 clones in the sample, around 27% were seen once. Sequencing was done on a sample of adjacent normal tissue. These receptors came from a female donor with papillary thyroid cancer or a benign thyroid nodule (not recorded which). Some clones in this sample may be carry-over from other donors' samples.

The V call is TRBV20-1, the J call TRBJ2-7; 7 bases match TRBD1. The CDR3 sequence is 14 residues long. V trimming: 3 bases; J trimming: 2 bases; junction bases outside the gene matches: 7. Germline values: CDR1 DFQATT, CDR2 SNEGSKA (reference sequence). The DNA for the CDR3 is TGCAGTGCTAGCGAACTTACAGGGGCCTACGAGCAGTACTTC. It translates to CSASELTGAYEQYF.

In the case of this clone: Given the absence of the conserved phenylalanine or tryptophan at the CDR3 end, a read error is likely. The gene calls are TRBV28 and TRBJ2-2; maybe TRBD2 (6 bases). The germline V gene encodes CDR1 MDHEN and CDR2 SYDVKM. V was clipped by 3 bases and J by 6 bases, with 17 bases between them. The CDR3 contains 16 residues. CDR3 sequence: CASSFTGGMGAGELFL. CDR3 bases: TGTGCCAGCAGTTTTACTGGCGGGATGGGGGCCGGGGAGCTGTTTCTT.

In regard to this clone: A much larger clone lies one base from this, so it may be a read error. The V and J genes are TRBV18 and TRBJ1-1; D remains ambiguous. From germline, CDR1 is KGHSH and CDR2 LQKENI. V shed 5 bases and J shed 2 bases, with 18 bases lying between them. This CDR3 is built from 16 residues. The CDR3 loop is CASSYQPGGGNTEAFF. The DNA of the CDR3 is TGTGCCAGCTCATACCAACCAGGTGGAGGAAACACTGAAGCTTTCTTT.

Worth noting for this clone: Because the CDR3 is missing its conserved closing phenylalanine or tryptophan, this is likely a read error. V is TRBV12-3 or TRBV12-4 and J is TRBJ2-7, with TRBD2 as a possible D gene (5 bases). The CDR3 covers 13 residues. Deletions cut 8 bases from V and 6 bases from J, with 17 bases between. The DNA for the CDR3 is TGTGCCAGCCGATCATTGCCCCGGGGCGAGCAGTACGAC. Its protein product is CASRSLPRGEQYD.

In this sample, this clone turned up a few times. V usage is TRBV11-2 and J usage is TRBJ2-7; 7 nucleotides line up with TRBD1. This CDR3 comprises 15 residues. Germline CDR1 SGHAT, CDR2 FQNNGV. With V trimmed by 3 bases and J by 0 bases, 5 bases remained unmatched. The chain's CDR3 is CASSFRDSLSYEQYF. The DNA for the CDR3 is TGTGCCAGCAGCTTCCGGGACAGTCTCTCCTACGAGCAGTACTTC.

The rearrangement joins TRBV6-5 to TRBJ2-1; D gene ambiguous. The V gene's germline CDR1 is MNHEY and CDR2 SVGAGI. V shed 4 bases and J shed 5 bases, with 15 bases lying between them. This CDR3 comprises 15 residues. In DNA, the CDR3 is TGTGCCAGCAGTTTTTGGGGAATTGGGAACAATGAGCAGTTCTTC. This gives the protein CASSFWGIGNNEQFF.

V usage is TRBV7-8 and J usage is TRBJ2-3; 9 bases are a match to TRBD2. V lost 3 bases, J lost 2 bases, and 9 bases stayed unmatched. Germline V gene data show CDR1 as SGHVS and CDR2 as FQNEAQ. The CDR3 sequence is 17 residues long. The CDR3 reads CASSFLPSGTNTDTQYF. The CDR3 DNA is TGTGCCAGCAGCTTTCTTCCTAGCGGGACGAACACAGATACGCAGTATTTT.

Within the sample, this clone is medium-sized. V gene TRBV30 combines with J gene TRBJ2-7, with 7 bases that match TRBD1. V lost 2 bases to trimming and J lost 2 bases; unmatched junction nucleotides: 6. The CDR3 spans 14 residues. Per the germline V gene, CDR1 is GTSNPN and CDR2 is SVGIG (reference sequence). For the CDR3, the DNA is TGTGCCTGGAGTATATCGGGGACAGCCTACGAGCAGTACTTC. Translation gives CAWSISGTAYEQYF. The entire variable domain, with the rest obtained from reference TRBV30 and TRBJ2-7, is as follows: SQTIHQWPATLVQPVGSPLSLECTVEGTSNPNLYWYRQAAGRGLQLLFYSVGIGQISSEVPQNLSASRPQDRQFILSSKKLLLSDSGFYLCAWSISGTAYEQYFGPGTRLTVT.

Within the sample, this clone is medium-sized. The genes are TRBV11-2 and TRBJ2-6; the D is unclear. The germline V gene has CDR1 SGHAT and CDR2 FQNNGV. Trimming stripped 1 base from V and 1 base from J, with 5 bases between. This CDR3 spans 15 amino acids. CDR3 loop: CASSLVASGANVLTF. CDR3 DNA sequence: TGTGCCAGCAGCTTAGTGGCGTCTGGGGCCAACGTCCTGACTTTC.

This chain links TRBV20-1 with TRBJ1-5; D is possibly TRBD1 (6 bases). Trimming took off 3 bases at V and 4 bases at J, with 13 bases between the two ends. Germline CDR1 reads DFQATT; CDR2 reads SNEGSKA (reference sequence). The CDR3 runs to 14 residues. The chain's CDR3 is CSASPIGGNQPQHF. In DNA form, the CDR3 reads TGCAGTGCTAGCCCTATAGGGGGTAATCAGCCCCAGCATTTT.

This clone was detected a few times. The chain carries TRBV6-4 and TRBJ2-2, with D perhaps matching TRBD2 (6 bases). Germline V CDR1 and CDR2: MRHNA, SNTAGT. V was clipped by 6 bases and J by 7 bases, with 15 bases between them. This CDR3 comprises 14 residues. In DNA form, the CDR3 reads TGTGCCAGCAGCTTAGTTCGGGAGTACGGGGAGCTGTTTTTT. Protein product: CASSLVREYGELFF.

This clone was detected only a few times. The chain links TRBV6-2 or TRBV6-3 to TRBJ2-5, with D possibly called TRBD1 or TRBD2 (5 bases each). Germline V gene data show CDR1 as MNHEY and CDR2 as SVGEGT. This CDR3 contains 15 residues. The germline V and J ends were trimmed by 5 bases and 9 bases, with 22 bases remaining between them. The CDR3 nucleotides read TGTGCCAGCAGTCAGGCCGGGGCAGAAGAGAACCCCCAGTACTTC. Amino acid sequence: CASSQAGAEENPQYF.

The chain carries TRBV20-1 and TRBJ2-2; no clear D. Germline values: CDR1 DFQATT, CDR2 SNEGSKA (reference sequence). This CDR3 region has 13 residues. Trimming left V 8 bases short and J 3 bases short, with 13 bases between. The CDR3 sequence is CSSFDIYTGELFF. CDR3 DNA sequence: TGCAGTTCCTTCGACATTTACACCGGGGAGCTGTTTTTT.

The J gene is TRBJ2-5, the V gene TRBV7-3, with 11 bases identical to TRBD2. Germline V gene sequence: CDR1 SGHTA, CDR2 FQGTGA. With 3 bases clipped from V and 5 bases from J, the junction kept 5 bases outside the gene matches. CDR3 length equals 15 residues. The CDR3 DNA sequence: TGTGCCAGCAGCTTCGAACTAGCGGGAGTGGAGACCCAGTACTTC. It is translated as CASSFELAGVETQYF.

The chain carries TRBV9 and TRBJ1-6; the match to TRBD1 covers 7 bases. The trim removed 6 bases at V and 8 bases at J, leaving 8 bases unmatched. CDR1 SGDLS and CDR2 YYNGEE come from the germline V gene. The length of the CDR3 is 14 residues. CDR3 sequence reads: CASNQGTVDSPLHF. The CDR3 nucleotides read TGTGCCAGCAACCAAGGGACAGTAGATTCACCCCTCCACTTT.

About this clone itself: Since the CDR3 does not end with the conserved phenylalanine or tryptophan, this likely comes from a read error. The chain uses TRBV6-2 or TRBV6-3 and TRBJ1-5, with 7 positions matching TRBD1. The germline gives CDR1 MNHEY, CDR2 SVGEGT. The CDR3 loop spans 15 amino acids. V dropped 6 bases and J dropped 0; count of bases not matched to a gene: 5. CDR3 bases: TGTGCCAGCAGGGGACAGTCGTATAGCAATCAGCCCCAGCATTCT. Its protein product is CASRGQSYSNQPQHS.

This clone is medium-sized in the sample. The genes are TRBV27 and TRBJ2-7; D perhaps matches TRBD2 (5 bases). V lost 1 base and J lost 1, with 8 bases in between. The CDR3 has 14 amino acids. The germline CDR1 and CDR2 sequences are MNHEY and SMNVEV (reference sequence). The CDR3 here is CASSLYGESYEQYF. DNA for the CDR3: TGTGCCAGCAGTTTATATGGGGAGTCCTACGAGCAGTACTTC.

The rearrangement joins TRBV19 to TRBJ1-1; TRBD1 matches at 12 bases. The CDR3 extends over 17 amino acids. J was trimmed by 3 bases and V by 6 bases; bases with no gene match: 11. Germline V gene data show CDR1 as LNHDA and CDR2 as SQIVND (reference sequence). DNA of the CDR3: TGTGCCAGTAGGACCCGGGACAGGGGGCAGGTGGACACTGAAGCTTTCTTT. Its translation is CASRTRDRGQVDTEAFF.

The V gene is TRBV13, the J gene TRBJ2-7; D is possibly TRBD1 (5 bases). The germline V gene has CDR1 PRHDT and CDR2 FYEKMQ (reference sequence). The germline V and J ends were trimmed by 5 bases and 3 bases, with 14 bases remaining between them. This CDR3 comprises 14 residues. The CDR3 DNA reads as TGTGCCAGCAGCACCAGGGCGCTGGACTACGAGCAGTACTTC. Translation gives CASSTRALDYEQYF.

This clone occurred a few times. CDR3 nucleotide sequence: TGTGCCAGCAGTGTAACAACTAGCGGGAGGGCCTATGAGCAGTTCTTC. Encoded protein: CASSVTTSGRAYEQFF. The rearrangement uses TRBV6-1 and TRBJ2-1; 13 nucleotides match TRBD2. Germline values: CDR1 MNHNS, CDR2 SASEGT. CDR3 length: 16 residues. Trimming at V came to 4 bases and at J to 8 bases, leaving 8 bases not matched to a gene.

Relative to its sample, this clone is medium-sized. The chain links TRBV5-1 to TRBJ2-3; D ambiguous. Germline-derived CDR1 and CDR2 are SGHRS and YFSETQ. There are 15 residues in the CDR3. V was pared by 2 bases and J by 0 bases, with 10 bases between. The CDR3 DNA reads as TGCGCCAGCAGCTTTAACGGCATTAGCACAGATACGCAGTATTTT. This codes for CASSFNGISTDTQYF.

This clone was detected a few times. This chain connects TRBV12-3 or TRBV12-4 to TRBJ2-3, with D hard to call. V was pared by 3 bases and J by 0 bases, with 16 bases between. The CDR3 is 17 residues long. CDR3 amino acids: CASSLLGTPSSTDTQYF. DNA for the CDR3: TGTGCCAGCAGTTTGCTAGGTACACCCTCGAGCACAGATACGCAGTATTTT.

The rearrangement links TRBV11-2 to TRBJ1-6, with 7 bases lining up with TRBD1. CDR3 length: 18 amino acids. Germline V lookup: CDR1 SGHAT, CDR2 FQNNGV. V trimming: 1 base; J trimming: 9 bases; junction bases outside the gene matches: 15. CDR3 in DNA: TGTGCCAGCAGCTTAGTAACTCCTGAGACAGGGAGGTTTTCACCCCTCCACTTT. It codes for CASSLVTPETGRFSPLHF.